Described below is a single T cell receptor beta chain sequence and its context. The antigen it binds to is not known. Per-base quality was not reported, and no clone a single base away is much larger than it. The cohort consisted of 600 to 700 healthy bone marrow donors. All cohort members were sampled while nominally healthy, although unrecorded immune exposures were likely present. The donor was CMV seronegative and was included in the group of over 300 seronegative cohort members. A peripheral blood sample was provided by each donor, and peripheral blood mononuclear cells were used for TCR beta sequencing. The Qiagen DNeasy Blood Extraction Kit was used to extract genomic DNA from the blood cell samples. The data stem from a study of cytomegalovirus exposure and HLA in healthy donors (dated by TCRdb to about 2017). Study-wide context: According to an earlier analysis of 587 of the donors, roughly 180 million T cells yielded 90 million to 130 million unique TCR beta sequences and about 280 Gb of sequence data. Both class I and class II loci were covered by HLA typing, at four-digit resolution. To study patterns of TCR occurrence, a later analysis re-analyzed previously published TCR beta repertoires from just over 650 donors and added high-resolution HLA genotyping. Donor age, sex, ethnicity and CMV serostatus were compiled alongside the repertoire data. In an earlier analysis of roughly 600 of the donors, high-throughput TCR beta sequencing was used to judge whether each TCR beta V gene segment behaved as functional or pseudogenic. The study was designed to test whether signatures of past pathogen exposure could be identified by cataloging public T cell receptors. Of the roughly 400 genotyped donors, about 80% fell in the genetic ancestry cluster associated with self-reported Caucasian donors. Roughly 300 gigabases of sequencing data and around 85 million unique TCR sequences made up an early release that covered 500 to 650 HLA-typed donors. A later genetic analysis used genome-wide SNP genotypes for about 60% of the roughly 670 donors, treating that subset as a discovery cohort. To predict cytomegalovirus infection status, the study brought together high-throughput TCR immunosequencing, statistical association of individual TCRs with disease status, and machine learning. Besides the first cohort of around 670 subjects, a separate validation cohort made up of 120 different subjects was used. In the later analysis, no new phenotypic data were used to find candidate immune exposures; instead, reliance was placed on TCR beta sequences and their occurrence across donors. Among a few hundred genotyped donors of the cohort, an average of roughly 240,000 unique TCR beta nucleotide sequences were sequenced per donor, 15% to 20% of them non-productive. Using immunosequencing, the study profiled T cell repertoires from about 650 subjects and related those repertoires to cytomegalovirus serostatus. Every repertoire in the discovery cohort had been generated on one and the same sequencing platform. Because of strong linkage in the cohort, roughly five DR-DQ haplotypes were treated as single units for association and clustering. Typing coverage differed by locus: A, B, C, DRB1 and DQB1 were typed in roughly 620-640 donors, DQA1 in approximately 520, DPA1 in 600 to 610, and DPB1 in approximately 450. The paper's findings and limits, for the study overall: Broadly in line with IMGT annotations, most TCR beta V segments showed up in productive rearrangements about 87% or about 30% of the time in an earlier analysis of around 600 of the donors. While some public TCRs were present in many individuals, most TCR sequences turned up only very rarely across donors. Three of the identified cytomegalovirus-associated TCR beta chains were confirmed in vitro to be specific for cytomegalovirus antigens. In a later analysis, HLA-associated TCR beta chains were found to be more clonally expanded and to have lower generation probabilities than equally common non-associated chains. A further reported finding was that TCR beta sequences accurately predicted the HLA-A and HLA-B alleles for most subjects in the first cohort. Assigning TCR associations to individual alleles was difficult when HLA alleles, especially DR and DQ, strongly co-occurred. According to the authors, the approach could potentially be generalized to other disease states and immunological phenotypes. Linkage disequilibrium might explain the correlated functional status among segregating V segments, but an unknown experimental factor could not be excluded. A later analysis found that most CMV-associated TCR beta chains appeared HLA-restricted, with HLA associations seemingly driven largely by CMV exposure. Because the 87-base-pair reads could not distinguish some IMGT-functional V segments, including TRBV6-2 and TRBV6-3, those segments were excluded. Immune exposure information for the cohort was limited to CMV serostatus. An association between a missense DCLRE1C variant and V-gene and J-gene trimming of TCR beta chains was found in a later genetic analysis and replicated in an independent cohort. In both the original and validation cohorts, the classifier was reported to diagnose cytomegalovirus status with high specificity and sensitivity. According to a later analysis, parvovirus B19, influenza, CMV and Epstein-Barr virus appeared linked to several top co-occurrence clusters. Because HLA typing was unavailable for some donors at each locus, only the typed subset was used in association tests. A cluster of highly shared sequence variants was judged likely to be a technical artifact of the sequencing pipeline. Only TCR beta chains were sequenced in this cohort, and the absence of alpha or paired-chain data limited detectable features. According to a later genetic analysis, donors in an Asian-associated ancestry cluster had fewer N-insertions in productive TCRs than the roughly 700-donor mean. A later analysis associated 15,000 or so TCR beta sequences with specific HLA alleles at a false discovery rate of 0.05. Sequencing depth was assumed to be roughly uniform across donors in the presence/absence analyses, though that assumption may not hold. Because counts were too low, about 17 rarely observed V segments, including chromosome 9 orphons, were excluded from the earlier analysis of roughly 580 of the donors. A later analysis found that TCR association rates varied across HLA loci, with DRB1 alleles showing the most associated TCRs and HLA-C alleles the fewest. A total of 150 or so TCR beta chains were listed by the study as associated with cytomegalovirus.

From V the trimming removes 2 bases and from J it removes 6 bases, while the gene matches leave 7 bases of the junction unaccounted for. The germline V gene sets CDR1 to SGHDT and CDR2 to YYEEEE. Taken from cysteine to phenylalanine, the CDR3 has 15 residues. Only CDR3 DNA is held: 45 bases, read in frame from base 1. Library creation used the immunoSEQ multiplex PCR assay. For the multiplex PCR, a mixture combining 60 forward primers for TCR Vbeta segments and 13 reverse primers for TCR Jbeta segments was used. Amplification of the CDR3 region of rearranged TCR beta genes was performed with a multiplex PCR assay on genomic DNA. The Illumina HiSeq System was used to sequence the amplified TCR beta libraries as 87-base-pair reads. The published analysis was carried out like this. In a later analysis, approximately 74 million unique TCR beta chains were counted across the approximately 670 repertoires, and approximately 11 million of these chains were shared by at least two donors. A nearest-neighbor algorithm error-corrected the raw reads and collapsed the reads into unique sequences, merging closely related sequences to remove PCR and sequencing errors. V, D and J gene segments were assigned by aligning CDR3 sequences to IMGT reference sequences. Each retained sequence needed at least a six-nucleotide match to both a V gene segment and a J gene segment. A rearrangement was called productive if the CDR3 had no stop codons and remained in frame with V and J, and every other rearrangement was called non-productive. Following IMGT convention, CDR3 was defined as the stretch from the second conserved V-encoded cysteine to the conserved J-encoded phenylalanine. The earlier analysis of about 590 of the donors excluded sequences that lacked an unambiguous match to a single V gene segment. An earlier analysis of 587 of the donors called V segments functional above 56.7% productive rearrangements and segregating when the between-donor standard deviation exceeded 5%. To diagnose cytomegalovirus status from the catalog of TCR beta chain sequences, a statistical classification framework was built. In a later analysis, V and J genes were assigned by comparing TCR nucleotide sequences against IMGT/GENE-DB human TR gene sequences. Using the TCRdist pipeline, a later analysis assigned CDR3 sequences along with most-parsimonious VDJ recombination scenarios. In a later analysis, each TCR beta chain was defined by its CDR3 amino acid sequence together with its V-gene family, and reads lacking a unique V-gene family were excluded. A later analysis removed several hundred highly shared, low-generation-probability nucleotide sequences to deal with suspected cross-contamination and a sequencing artifact. A later analysis calculated a clonal expansion index for each public chain from normalized within-repertoire ranks of inferred template counts. Generation probabilities in a later analysis came from a VDJ recombination model fitted to out-of-frame rearrangements, and those results were checked against IGoR. A later analysis scored TCR-TCR, TCR-HLA and TCR-CMV co-occurrence with hypergeometric tests, applying a repertoire-size bias correction to TCR pairs. To estimate false discovery rates, a later analysis permuted the HLA or CMV assignments 20 times. In a later analysis, co-occurring TCRs were grouped with DBSCAN, and TCRdist sequence similarity was added when clustering was performed within HLA-allele-positive subsets. Repertoires with fewer than 30,000 or more than 120,000 public chains, plus five repertoires with anomalous nucleotide sharing, were excluded from co-occurrence clustering. TCRdb retrieved this table from immuneACCESS and kept in-frame rearrangements only. Not all clones are present; in checked studies, unresolved V genes account for under half, and no reason is known for the remainder. V and J calls and clone size come straight from that table; D and trimming were deduced from the DNA. The sample includes under 130,000 clones, with around 63% observed a single time. The ten biggest clones cover approximately 3% of the sample.

The sample taken for sequencing was PBMCs. This receptor chain uses TRBV5-6 and TRBJ1-4, with 7 central nucleotides matching TRBD1. The clonotype comes from a man aged 25-45 years in good health and CMV-seronegative. The nucleotides are TGTGCCAGCAGCTTTTCGAGACAGGGAGATGAAAAACTGTTTTTT. Translation gives CASSFSRQGDEKLFF.